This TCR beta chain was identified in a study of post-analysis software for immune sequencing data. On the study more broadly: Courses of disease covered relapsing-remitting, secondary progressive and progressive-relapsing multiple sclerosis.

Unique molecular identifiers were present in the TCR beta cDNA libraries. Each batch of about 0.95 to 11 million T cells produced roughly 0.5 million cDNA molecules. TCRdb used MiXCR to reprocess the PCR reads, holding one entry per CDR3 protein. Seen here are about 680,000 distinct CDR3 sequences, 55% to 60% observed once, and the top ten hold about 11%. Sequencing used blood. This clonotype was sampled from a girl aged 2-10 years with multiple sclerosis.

The CDR3 loop is CASSLRGGRAEEQYF. CDR3 DNA sequence: TGTGCCAGCAGCTTGCGGGGCGGGAGGGCCGAGGAGCAGTACTTC. V usage is TRBV7-9 and J usage is TRBJ2-7; 9 bases fit TRBD2. The V gene's germline CDR1 is SEHNR and CDR2 FQNEAQ (reference sequence). V shed 3 bases and J 7 bases; nucleotides not matched to a gene: 10. The CDR3 loop spans 15 amino acids. Drawing the rest from reference TRBV7-9 and TRBJ2-7, the complete variable domain is DTGVSQNPRHKITKRGQNVTFRCDPISEHNRLYWYRQTLGQGPEFLTYFQNEAQLEKSRLLSDRFSAERPKGSFSTLEIQRTEQGDSAMYLCASSLRGGRAEEQYFGPGTRLTVT.